The sequence of this TCR beta chain was determined in a study of blood T cell repertoires in COVID-19. The wider study: PBMCs, B-cell-depleted T cells, or T cells were the source of the cDNA or gDNA that made up the material.

Original processing notes: Amplifying reference gene primers gave estimates of nucleated cell counts. Using immunoSEQ multiplex PCR, the repertoire was profiled, and TCRdb retains in-frame clones only, with some absent. The DNA was the basis for D and trimming; V, J and clone size are from that table. Here the sample spans 200,000 to 250,000 clones, 75% to 85% being singletons. Per the germline V gene, CDR1 is LGHDT and CDR2 is YNNKEL (reference sequence). The CDR3 is made up of 12 amino acids. Trimming stripped 4 bases from V and 7 bases from J, with 10 bases between. The Seattle site enrolled patients during active infection and followed them longitudinally.

The specimen was peripheral blood. The chain combines TRBV3-1 (or the pseudogene TRBV3-2) with TRBJ2-5, with D perhaps TRBD2 (6 bases). The sequence was collected from a woman aged 30 to 39 with COVID-19, enrolled during active disease. In DNA form, the CDR3 reads TGTGCCAGCAGCCGGACTACAGGGACCCAGTACTTC. Translation gives CASSRTTGTQYF.